By sample fraction, the clone carrying this T cell receptor beta chain is medium-sized. The data were obtained in a study of metastatic and nonmetastatic thyroid tumors. About the study: For malignant and benign thyroid patients, tumor or nodule tissue and blood were the sources whose repertoires were compared.

Before thyroid surgery, none of the patients had received any treatment. CDR1 is MNHEY and CDR2 is SMNVEV in the germline V gene (reference sequence). There are 18 residues in the CDR3. V gave up 2 bases and J gave up 3 bases, with 20 bases separating them. TCRdb re-analyzed the PCR reads using MiXCR. The repertoire holds more than 12,000 clones, with roughly 25% as singletons. The sample taken for sequencing was tumor tissue. V is TRBV27 and J is TRBJ2-1; D is possibly TRBD1 (6 bases). The sequence was collected from a female donor with papillary thyroid cancer or a benign thyroid nodule (not recorded which). Some clones in this sample may be carry-over from other donors' samples. Here the CDR3 DNA reads TGTGCCAGCAGTTTACAGGGACACACGATCAGGAACTACAATGAGCAGTTCTTC. Its translation: CASSLQGHTIRNYNEQFF.